The TCR beta chain under discussion was sequenced for a study of vaccination effects on CD4 cells after COVID-19. Turning to this clone: Its matching antigen is unknown.

Antigen-specific CD4+ T cells were first expanded with viral peptide pools by the ViraFEST assay and only then sequenced. Having been cultured for about 10 days, the cells underwent CD4+ T cell isolation. Either the BNT162b2 or mRNA-1273 vaccine was given to participants in two doses. With approximately 11 ug/ml peptides and 9.5 to 10 IU/ml IL-2, around 2.1 million PBMC per well were cultured. Researchers swapped half the medium for IL-2 medium on both days 3 and 7. This CDR3 comprises 16 residues. V lost 0 bases to trimming and J lost 8 bases; unmatched junction nucleotides: 10. Germline CDR1 is SGHRS and CDR2 is YFSETQ. Notes on the study in general: Late in the post-vaccination period, infection-induced and vaccine-induced clones underwent marked clonal contraction.

Method: immunoSEQ multiplex PCR; TCRdb's copy keeps in-frame clones and lacks some. The sample includes roughly 41,000 clones, 65% to 75% of them seen just once. The receptor was isolated from a human donor who received a COVID-19 vaccine. Sequenced material: CD4+ T cells from PBMCs cultured with HCoV-OC43 spike peptides, taken after COVID-19 vaccination. Subset specified: HCoV-OC43 spike overlapping peptide pool stimulation. V usage is TRBV5-1 and J usage is TRBJ1-2; 10 bases line up with TRBD1. CDR3 in DNA: TGCGCCAGCAGCTTGGACGGACAGGGGGGACGTAAGGGCTACACCTTC. This codes for CASSLDGQGGRKGYTF.